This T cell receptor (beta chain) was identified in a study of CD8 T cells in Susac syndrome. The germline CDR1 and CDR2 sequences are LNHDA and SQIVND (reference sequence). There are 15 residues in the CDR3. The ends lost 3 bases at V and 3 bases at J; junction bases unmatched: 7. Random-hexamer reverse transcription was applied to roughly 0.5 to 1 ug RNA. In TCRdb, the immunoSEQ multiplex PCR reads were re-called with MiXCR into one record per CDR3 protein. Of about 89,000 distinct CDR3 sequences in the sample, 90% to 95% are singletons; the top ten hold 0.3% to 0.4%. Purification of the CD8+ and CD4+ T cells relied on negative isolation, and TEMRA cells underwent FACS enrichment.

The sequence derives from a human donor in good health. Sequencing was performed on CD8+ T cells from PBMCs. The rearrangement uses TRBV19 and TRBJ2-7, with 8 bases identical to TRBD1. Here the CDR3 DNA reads TGTGCCAGTAGTATCGCAGGGGGCTACGTCTACGAGCAGTACTTC. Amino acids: CASSIAGGYVYEQYF.